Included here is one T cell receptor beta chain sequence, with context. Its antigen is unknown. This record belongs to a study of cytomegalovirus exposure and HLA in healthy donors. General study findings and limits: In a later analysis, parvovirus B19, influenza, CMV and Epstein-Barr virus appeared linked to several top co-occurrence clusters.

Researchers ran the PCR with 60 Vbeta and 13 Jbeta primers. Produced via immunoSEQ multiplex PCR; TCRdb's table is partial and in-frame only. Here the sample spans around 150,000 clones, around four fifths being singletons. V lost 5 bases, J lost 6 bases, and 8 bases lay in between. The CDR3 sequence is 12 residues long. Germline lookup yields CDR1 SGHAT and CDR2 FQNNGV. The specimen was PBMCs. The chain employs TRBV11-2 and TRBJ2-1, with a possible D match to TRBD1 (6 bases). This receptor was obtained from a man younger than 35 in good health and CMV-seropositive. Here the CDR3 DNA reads TGTGCCAGCAGCCACAGGGCCAATGAGCAGTTCTTC. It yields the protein CASSHRANEQFF.